These 10 T cell receptor beta chains came from one sample sequenced in a study of OX40 agonist ivuxolimab in advanced cancers. Sequenced by immunoSEQ multiplex PCR; TCRdb stores in-frame clones only, minus some. The table shows 20,000 to 25,000 clones, with 76% occurring only once. The sample here was CD4+ or CD8+ T cells sorted from blood, taken in a trial of the OX40 agonist ivuxolimab. These receptor sequences come from an adult with an advanced solid tumor such as melanoma, head and neck, liver or kidney cancer.

V usage is TRBV7-8 and J usage is TRBJ2-1, with D maybe TRBD1 (6 bases). This CDR3 has 15 amino acids. Germline values: CDR1 SGHVS, CDR2 FQNEAQ. The ends were cut back, 3 bases at V and 4 bases at J, with 13 bases in the middle. The CDR3 region is CASSLRTENYNEQFF. For the CDR3, the DNA is TGTGCCAGCAGCTTGAGGACAGAAAATTACAATGAGCAGTTCTTC.

This clone was counted a single time. The chain combines TRBV6-1 with TRBJ2-2; 7 nucleotides align to TRBD1. After removal of 6 bases from V and 1 base from J, the junction contained 2 bases not matched to a gene. The CDR3 runs 14 residues. Germline V gives CDR1 MNHNS, CDR2 SASEGT. The CDR3 loop reads CASRGTENTGELFF. CDR3 DNA: TGTGCCAGCAGGGGGACAGAGAACACCGGGGAGCTGTTTTTT.

The CDR3 nucleotides are TGTGCCAGCAGTAAACCCCTTCACAATGAGCAGTTCTTC. It codes for CASSKPLHNEQFF. The V and J genes are TRBV27 and TRBJ2-1; D is unresolved. V lost 5 bases, J lost 5 bases, and 10 bases lay in between. The CDR3 contains 13 residues. Germline V gene sequence: CDR1 MNHEY, CDR2 SMNVEV (reference sequence).

The gene calls are TRBV7-3 and TRBJ2-3; D might be TRBD1 (5 bases). Germline V gene lookup returns CDR1 SGHTA and CDR2 FQGTGA. The CDR3 is 14 residues long. The ends were cut back, 5 bases at V and 12 bases at J, with 21 bases in the middle. In DNA form, the CDR3 reads TGTGCCAGCAGCCAAGGGGATCGGGCAGGGTTTCAGTATTTT. It codes for CASSQGDRAGFQYF.

The chain combines TRBV2 with TRBJ1-1; D ambiguous. Trimming shortened V by 0 bases and J by 4 bases, and 12 bases separated the two germline ends. Germline V gene data show CDR1 as SNHLY and CDR2 as FYNNEI. The length of the CDR3 is 15 residues. CDR3 in DNA: TGTGCCAGCAGTGAAGCTCTGGGGATAGGCACTGAAGCTTTCTTT. Its protein product is CASSEALGIGTEAFF.

The CDR3 loop is CASKPTGSSGNTIYF. CDR3 nucleotide sequence: TGTGCCAGCAAGCCCACAGGATCCTCTGGAAACACCATATATTTT. This rearrangement joins TRBV7-6 to TRBJ1-3; tentatively, D is TRBD1 (5 bases). V was clipped by 7 bases and J by 0 bases, with 13 bases between them. Per the germline V gene, CDR1 is SGHVS and CDR2 is FNYEAQ. The CDR3 is 15 residues long.

This sequence joins TRBV25-1 and TRBJ2-1; 12 nucleotides agree with TRBD2. Germline V gives CDR1 MGHDK, CDR2 SYGVNS. After removal of 2 bases from V and 10 bases from J, the junction contained 3 bases not matched to a gene. This CDR3 has 14 amino acids. The CDR3 reads CASSETGTSGEQFF. CDR3 DNA sequence: TGTGCCAGCAGTGAAACGGGGACTAGCGGGGAGCAGTTCTTC. Filled out from reference TRBV25-1 and TRBJ2-1, the complete variable domain reads EADIYQTPRYLVIGTGKKITLECSQTMGHDKMYWYQQDPGMELHLIHYSYGVNSTEKGDLSSESTVSRIRTEHFPLTLESARPSHTSQYLCASSETGTSGEQFFGPGTRLTVL.

This chain links TRBV7-9 with TRBJ2-2, with D possibly matching TRBD1 (6 bases). The CDR3 has 15 residues. Trimming pared 6 bases from V and 2 bases from J, leaving 13 bases between. The V gene's germline CDR1 is SEHNR and CDR2 FQNEAQ (reference sequence). The DNA for the CDR3 is TGTGCCAGCAGTTTACAGGGACCAAACACCGGGGAGCTGTTTTTT. It is translated as CASSLQGPNTGELFF.

The rearrangement joins TRBV4-1 to TRBJ2-5; D is undetermined. The CDR3 has 16 amino acids. V lost 0 bases to trimming and J lost 5 bases, with 16 bases between them. The germline CDR1 and CDR2 sequences are MGHRA and YSYEKL. This chain's CDR3 is CASSQDLLRLRETQYF. The CDR3 DNA follows: TGCGCCAGCAGCCAAGATTTACTACGTTTGCGGGAGACCCAGTACTTC.

The chain combines TRBV18 with TRBJ1-6; D not resolved. The length of the CDR3 is 16 residues. With 6 bases removed from V and 7 bases from J, the gap between germline ends came to 19 bases. The germline CDR1 and CDR2 sequences are KGHSH and LQKENI. The CDR3 sequence: CASSPPLAKWNSPLHF. The CDR3, as DNA: TGTGCCAGCTCCCCGCCTTTAGCAAAGTGGAATTCACCCCTCCACTTT. Full variable domain (outside the CDR3, taken from reference TRBV18 and TRBJ1-6): NAGVMQNPRHLVRRRGQEARLRCSPMKGHSHVYWYRQLPEEGLKFMVYLQKENIIDESGMPKERFSAEFPKEGPSILRIQQVVRGDSAAYFCASSPPLAKWNSPLHFGNGTRLTVT.